Below, 18 T cell receptor beta chains from the same sample are listed, as sequenced in a study of T-cell memory formation after mild COVID-19. TCRdb re-called the 5' RACE reads with MiXCR, one entry per CDR3 protein. The profile shows 300,000 to 400,000 distinct CDR3 sequences, around 20% of them singletons. Sequencing used PBMCs or a T cell subset sorted from them (not recorded which). Source of these receptors: an adult woman who had mild COVID-19 (a few samples of this study predate the infection). Cell type and time point are not known.

This chain's CDR3 is CASSEQEGGTGELFF. CDR3 in DNA: TGTGCCAGCAGTGAACAGGAGGGTGGCACCGGGGAGCTGTTTTTT. J is TRBJ2-2 and V is TRBV2; TRBD2 is a possible D gene (6 bases). This CDR3 has 15 residues. The V gene lost 2 bases and the J gene lost 4 bases, with 11 bases spanning the gap. The V gene's germline CDR1 is SNHLY and CDR2 FYNNEI.

This clonotype has more than one count but fewer than ten. The J gene is TRBJ2-2, the V gene TRBV7-9; 10 nucleotides line up with TRBD2. This CDR3 region has 15 residues. CDR1 and CDR2 (germline): SEHNR, FQNEAQ (reference sequence). The V and J ends lost 4 bases and 2 bases, in that order; junction bases with no gene match: 1. CDR3 DNA: TGTGCCAGCAGCTCTAGCGGGGGAAACACCGGGGAGCTGTTTTTT. Translated: CASSSSGGNTGELFF.

This clonotype was counted a few times. The rearrangement links TRBV7-9 to TRBJ2-2, with 7 bases aligning to TRBD1. V trimming: 5 bases; J trimming: 1 base; junction bases outside the gene matches: 7. The CDR3 is made up of 16 amino acids. CDR1 is SEHNR, CDR2 FQNEAQ, per germline (reference sequence). This chain's CDR3 is CASSRLRQGNTGELFF. Written as DNA, the CDR3 is TGTGCCAGCAGCCGATTAAGACAGGGGAACACCGGGGAGCTGTTTTTT.

This clonotype turned up a few times. This chain joins TRBV27 and TRBJ1-1, with 9 bases fitting TRBD1. V dropped 6 bases and J dropped 4; count of bases not matched to a gene: 3. Germline V gene lookup returns CDR1 MNHEY and CDR2 SMNVEV (reference sequence). This CDR3 is built from 13 residues. Here the CDR3 DNA reads TGTGCCAGCAGGCAGACAGGGGGCACTGAAGCTTTCTTT. Translating it yields CASRQTGGTEAFF.

This clonotype was picked up a small number of times. The chain links TRBV7-8 to TRBJ2-1; 10 bases fit TRBD2. Looked up from germline, CDR1 is SGHVS and CDR2 is FQNEAQ. The CDR3 spans 18 residues. J lost 6 bases, V lost 1 base, and 12 bases had no gene match. Written as DNA, the CDR3 is TGTGCCAGCAGCTTAGGGCTAGCGGGGGCCATTGGGTTCAATGAGCAGTTCTTC. Translated: CASSLGLAGAIGFNEQFF.

V gene TRBV9 combines with J gene TRBJ2-7; TRBD2 aligns across 10 bases. V shed 4 bases, J shed 2 bases, and the junction held 3 bases outside the gene matches. Germline CDR1 reads SGDLS; CDR2 reads YYNGEE. This CDR3 is built from 14 residues. CDR3 DNA sequence: TGTGCCAGCAGCATTAGCGGGGGGCCCTACGAGCAGTACTTC. It specifies CASSISGGPYEQYF.

The gene calls are TRBV11-3 and TRBJ2-5; D gene uncertain. This CDR3 has 15 residues. The germline V gene has CDR1 SGHNT and CDR2 YENEEA. The V and J ends lost 0 bases and 1 base respectively, with 9 bases between them. The CDR3 protein is CASSLEGIFQETQYF. CDR3 DNA sequence: TGTGCCAGCAGCTTAGAGGGGATTTTCCAAGAGACCCAGTACTTC.

The chain uses TRBV3-1 and TRBJ2-7; 9 bases agree with TRBD2. Germline V gene lookup returns CDR1 LGHDT and CDR2 YNNKEL (reference sequence). The CDR3 loop spans 12 amino acids. The junction had 3 bases not matched to a gene; V was cut back by 10 bases and J by 2 bases. CDR3 in amino acids: CATSGETYEQYF. For the CDR3, the DNA is TGTGCCACTAGCGGGGAAACCTACGAGCAGTACTTC.

In this sample, this clonotype turned up many times. The rearrangement joins TRBV9 to TRBJ2-3, with D perhaps matching TRBD2 (5 bases). The CDR3 length is 14 residues. CDR1 is SGDLS, CDR2 YYNGEE, per germline. The ends were cut back, 2 bases at V and 0 bases at J, with 7 bases in the middle. The CDR3 here is CASSVGDSTDTQYF. As DNA, the CDR3 is TGTGCCAGCAGCGTGGGAGATAGCACAGATACGCAGTATTTT.

This clonotype was picked up a small number of times. The chain employs TRBV28 and TRBJ2-7; no definite D call. Trimming pared 6 bases from V and 11 bases from J, leaving 17 bases between. CDR1 and CDR2 (germline): MDHEN, SYDVKM. The CDR3 is made up of 12 amino acids. The CDR3 bases are TGTGCCAGCAGCACTCCTGGGTGGGTTAAGTACTTC. Its translation: CASSTPGWVKYF.

The V and J genes are TRBV4-1 and TRBJ2-2, with 7 bases that match TRBD1. The CDR3 contains 14 residues. The trim removed 10 bases at V and 4 bases at J, leaving 9 bases unmatched. CDR1 MGHRA and CDR2 YSYEKL come from the germline V gene. The CDR3 spells CATSQGYGTGELFF. CDR3 DNA: TGCGCCACCTCACAGGGGTACGGCACCGGGGAGCTGTTTTTT.

This clonotype was seen more than once but under ten times. At one of its ends the junction is not consistent with the germline gene, which may arise from a read error. The chain has TRBV5-6 and TRBJ1-5; 8 nucleotides match TRBD1. This CDR3 contains 15 residues. Germline V lookup: CDR1 SGHDT, CDR2 YYEEEE. CDR3 in amino acids: CASSLADRGNQPQHF. The CDR3 nucleotides read TGTGCCAGCAGTTTGGCCGACAGGGGTAATCAGCCCCAGCATTTT.

This chain joins TRBV4-3 and TRBJ2-3; D tentatively reads TRBD1 or TRBD2 (5 bases each). Germline V gene data show CDR1 as LGHNA and CDR2 as YSLEER. The CDR3 has 12 residues. Trimming left V 0 bases short and J 8 bases short, with 6 bases between. CDR3 loop: CASSQDGGTQYF. The CDR3 DNA is TGCGCCAGCAGCCAAGATGGGGGTACGCAGTATTTT.

This clonotype has only a few counts. The chain carries TRBV7-9 and TRBJ2-2; TRBD1 matches at 7 bases. The V gene's germline CDR1 is SEHNR and CDR2 FQNEAQ (reference sequence). The CDR3 covers 14 residues. After removal of 5 bases from V and 1 base from J, the junction contained 1 base not matched to a gene. The CDR3 nucleotides are TGTGCCAGCAGCGGGACAGAGAACACCGGGGAGCTGTTTTTT. As protein: CASSGTENTGELFF.

This clonotype was counted a few times. The J gene is TRBJ1-1, the V gene TRBV5-1, with a tentative D call TRBD1 (6 bases). Germline loops: CDR1 SGHRS, CDR2 YFSETQ. Trimming removed 4 bases at V and 0 bases at J, with 19 bases between. CDR3 length: 17 amino acids. For the CDR3, the DNA is TGCGCCAGCAGCCCCGGGGCGGGGGCAGGACTGAACACTGAAGCTTTCTTT. Amino acid sequence: CASSPGAGAGLNTEAFF.

The rearrangement joins TRBV12-3 or TRBV12-4 to TRBJ2-2; 9 bases match TRBD1. The CDR3 is 15 residues long. J lost 4 bases, V lost 5 bases, and 5 bases had no gene match. CDR3 sequence (DNA): TGTGCCAGCAGTCCGGGACAGGGACTCACCGGGGAGCTGTTTTTT. This translates into CASSPGQGLTGELFF.

The chain combines TRBV12-3 or TRBV12-4 with TRBJ1-2; 9 positions match TRBD1. V was pared by 5 bases and J by 5 bases, with 9 bases of the junction left unmatched. CDR3 length equals 15 residues. Here the CDR3 DNA reads TGTGCCAGCAGTCCCACGACAGGGGGAGGGTATGGCTACACCTTC. Its translation: CASSPTTGGGYGYTF.

This clonotype was recorded a few times. The rearrangement uses TRBV12-3 or TRBV12-4 and TRBJ2-7, with TRBD1 identical over 12 bases. The ends lost 6 bases at V and 5 bases at J; junction bases unmatched: 5. The CDR3 sequence is 14 residues long. The CDR3 is CASRWDRGRDEQYF. The CDR3 nucleotides are TGTGCCAGCAGGTGGGACAGGGGGCGCGACGAGCAGTACTTC.